The rows below give T cell receptor beta chains drawn from one sample of a study of T cell responses to AZD1222 COVID-19 vaccine. Using immunoSEQ multiplex PCR, the repertoire was profiled, and TCRdb retains in-frame clones only, with some absent. The table records around 130,000 clones, approximately 93% of them present only once. The specimen was peripheral blood, collected on day 0 of AZD1222 vaccination. The source of these receptors is an adult in good health. Each CDR3 is given with its conserved first and last residue. D genes are given only for firm matches. For some rows the clone size is stated as once, few or many, or as a class when expanded; others skip it.

DNA: TGTGCCAGCAGATCTAGCGGGGGGCCTCAAGAGACCCAGTACTTC
CDR3: CASRSSGGPQETQYF
J: TRBJ2-5
V: TRBV6-5
D: TRBD2
size: .

DNA: TGTGCCAGCAGCTTGGTCACCCGACAAGAGGTTGGCTACACCTTC
CDR3: CASSLVTRQEVGYTF
J: TRBJ1-2
V: TRBV5-4
D: .
size: .

DNA: TGTGCCAGCAGTTTATCTATCCCGGGGATTGGGTACGAGCAGTACTTC
CDR3: CASSLSIPGIGYEQYF
J: TRBJ2-7
V: TRBV27
D: .
size: .

DNA: TGCAGCGTAAGAACTCCCTACGAGCAGTACTTC
CDR3: CSVRTPYEQYF
J: TRBJ2-7
V: TRBV29-1
D: .
size: .

DNA: TGCGCCAGCAGCATACAGGGGGAAGAAAAACTGTTTTTT
CDR3: CASSIQGEEKLFF
J: TRBJ1-4
V: TRBV5-1
D: TRBD1
size: .

DNA: TGTGCCAGCAGCTTAAGAGAGACTAGCGGGCTGACAGATACGCAGTATTTT
CDR3: CASSLRETSGLTDTQYF
J: TRBJ2-3
V: TRBV7-8
D: TRBD2
size: .

DNA: TGTGCCAGCAGCTTTCTTCGGGTGAACACTGAAGCTTTCTTT
CDR3: CASSFLRVNTEAFF
J: TRBJ1-1
V: TRBV7-8
D: .
size: .

DNA: TGTGCCAGCAGCTTAGGGGGACAGGGTTCCGACTATGGCTACACCTTC
CDR3: CASSLGGQGSDYGYTF
J: TRBJ1-2
V: TRBV7-6
D: TRBD1
size: .

DNA: TGTGCCAGCAGCCCTGACCTGAACACTGAAGCTTTCTTT
CDR3: CASSPDLNTEAFF
J: TRBJ1-1
V: TRBV7-9
D: .
size: .

DNA: TGTGCCAGCAGCTGGAACCCTGACAAAATGAACACTGAAGCTTTCTTT
CDR3: CASSWNPDKMNTEAFF
J: TRBJ1-1
V: TRBV5-5
D: .
size: .

DNA: TGTGCCAGCAGTTACTCAAGCAATCAGCCCCAGCATTTT
CDR3: CASSYSSNQPQHF
J: TRBJ1-5
V: TRBV6-5
D: .
size: .

DNA: TGCAGCGCCTCTAGACTAGCGGGGGCCACCGGGGAGCTGTTTTTT
CDR3: CSASRLAGATGELFF
J: TRBJ2-2
V: TRBV29-1
D: TRBD2
size: .

DNA: TGTGCCAGCAGCCGAGTCCAGGGGCGAGAGACCCAGTACTTC
CDR3: CASSRVQGRETQYF
J: TRBJ2-5
V: TRBV3-1/TRBV3-2
D: .
size: .

DNA: TGTGCCAGCAGCTTCTATGGGGCCAACGTCCTGACTTTC
CDR3: CASSFYGANVLTF
J: TRBJ2-6
V: TRBV7-2
D: .
size: .

DNA: TGTGCCAGCAGCCAGGGACGGTTGAACACTGAAGCTTTCTTT
CDR3: CASSQGRLNTEAFF
J: TRBJ1-1
V: TRBV9
D: .
size: .

DNA: TGTGCCAGCAGCTTAGTGGGCGCAGGGGGCTACACCTTC
CDR3: CASSLVGAGGYTF
J: TRBJ1-2
V: TRBV7-8
D: .
size: once

DNA: TGTGCCAGCAGTCAGGGACACTTTGAAGAGACCCAGTACTTC
CDR3: CASSQGHFEETQYF
J: TRBJ2-5
V: TRBV25-1
D: .
size: .

DNA: TGTGCCAGCAGTTCCCAGGGTACGAGCGAGCAGTACTTC
CDR3: CASSSQGTSEQYF
J: TRBJ2-7
V: TRBV2
D: .
size: .

DNA: TGTGCCAGCCGAACCTACAATGAGCAGTTCTTC
CDR3: CASRTYNEQFF
J: TRBJ2-1
V: TRBV2
D: .
size: .

DNA: TGTGCCACCCTAGGTAATACCTACGAGCAGTACTTC
CDR3: CATLGNTYEQYF
J: TRBJ2-7
V: TRBV10-3
D: .
size: .

DNA: TGTGCCAGCAGCCGTGACACCCGGGAGACCCAGTACTTC
CDR3: CASSRDTRETQYF
J: TRBJ2-5
V: TRBV5-5
D: .
size: .

DNA: TGTGCCAGCAGTTCCGACATCAATGAGCAGTTCTTC
CDR3: CASSSDINEQFF
J: TRBJ2-1
V: TRBV6-6
D: .
size: once

DNA: TGTGCCAGTAGTCTCAACGACAGACTGAACACTGAAGCTTTCTTT
CDR3: CASSLNDRLNTEAFF
J: TRBJ1-1
V: TRBV19
D: .
size: .

DNA: TGTGCCAGCAGCTTATCCGGGGTGGAACCCCAGCATTTT
CDR3: CASSLSGVEPQHF
J: TRBJ1-5
V: TRBV7-9
D: .
size: .

DNA: TGTGCCAGCAGCGTGGGGGAGTACGAGCAGTACTTC
CDR3: CASSVGEYEQYF
J: TRBJ2-7
V: TRBV9
D: .
size: .

DNA: TGTGCCAGCAGCCCCTACCCGACTAGCGGTTTTCGAGAGACCCAGTACTTC
CDR3: CASSPYPTSGFRETQYF
J: TRBJ2-5
V: TRBV9
D: TRBD2
size: .

DNA: TGTGCCAGCAGCACCCCGACAGGGGTTAGGGCTGAAGCTTTCTTT
CDR3: CASSTPTGVRAEAFF
J: TRBJ1-1
V: TRBV5-8
D: TRBD1
size: .

DNA: TGTGCCAGCTCACCAGAACGAAAATCTGAAGCTTTCTTT
CDR3: CASSPERKSEAFF
J: TRBJ1-1
V: TRBV18
D: .
size: .

DNA: TGCAGCGTATGGACAGGGGAAGGCAATCAGCCCCAGCATTTT
CDR3: CSVWTGEGNQPQHF
J: TRBJ1-5
V: TRBV29-1
D: TRBD1
size: few

DNA: TGTGCCAGTAGTATACGGGGGGGGACGTCGGCTTTCTTT
CDR3: CASSIRGGTSAFF
J: TRBJ1-1
V: TRBV19
D: .
size: .

DNA: TGTGCCAGCAGGGATAGTGGGGGCAACTACAATGAGCAGTTCTTC
CDR3: CASRDSGGNYNEQFF
J: TRBJ2-1
V: TRBV6-5
D: .
size: .

DNA: TGTGCCAGCAGCCGTGGGACAGAGTCTAACAACGAGCAGTACTTC
CDR3: CASSRGTESNNEQYF
J: TRBJ2-7
V: TRBV5-4
D: TRBD1
size: .

DNA: TGTGCCAGCAGTGTAGACCAGGCCCGCTCTGGAAACACCATATATTTT
CDR3: CASSVDQARSGNTIYF
J: TRBJ1-3
V: TRBV2
D: .
size: .

DNA: TGTGCCAGCAGTTACCCCTTAGGATCTGAAGCTTTCTTT
CDR3: CASSYPLGSEAFF
J: TRBJ1-1
V: TRBV6-2/TRBV6-3
D: .
size: once

DNA: TGTGCCAGCAGTGAGTGGGCAGGGCCGACTGGAAACACCATATATTTT
CDR3: CASSEWAGPTGNTIYF
J: TRBJ1-3
V: TRBV2
D: .
size: .

DNA: TGTGCCAGCAGCTCGGACAGGGGAAATGGCTACACCTTC
CDR3: CASSSDRGNGYTF
J: TRBJ1-2
V: TRBV5-4
D: TRBD1
size: .

DNA: TGTGCCAGTAGTCTCGGGACACCTCGCAATCAGCCCCAGCATTTT
CDR3: CASSLGTPRNQPQHF
J: TRBJ1-5
V: TRBV19
D: .
size: .

DNA: TGTGCCAGTAGTAGCGGGGATCACAATGAGCAGTTCTTC
CDR3: CASSSGDHNEQFF
J: TRBJ2-1
V: TRBV19
D: .
size: .

DNA: TGTGCCAGCAGCTTGGGTACAGGGAACACTGAAGCTTTCTTT
CDR3: CASSLGTGNTEAFF
J: TRBJ1-1
V: TRBV11-3
D: .
size: once

DNA: TGTGCCAGCAGACAAGGCGGCGGTGAGGGCCCCTACGAGCAGTACTTC
CDR3: CASRQGGGEGPYEQYF
J: TRBJ2-7
V: TRBV7-6
D: .
size: many

DNA: TGTGCCAGCAGAATAGACATGGCCGGGGAGCTGTTTTTT
CDR3: CASRIDMAGELFF
J: TRBJ2-2
V: TRBV27
D: .
size: .

DNA: TGTGCCAGCAGTTACTCAGGGCAGGACAACACTGAAGCTTTCTTT
CDR3: CASSYSGQDNTEAFF
J: TRBJ1-1
V: TRBV6-5
D: .
size: .

DNA: TGTGCCAGCAGCCTGACTCCGGGACAGAGCTCCTACAATGAGCAGTTCTTC
CDR3: CASSLTPGQSSYNEQFF
J: TRBJ2-1
V: TRBV11-2
D: TRBD1
size: .

DNA: TGCAGTGCTAGGGGAGCCGGACGGACCCCCTTC
CDR3: CSARGAGRTPF
J: TRBJ1-2
V: TRBV20-1
D: .
size: .

DNA: TGTGCCAGCAGTTCGCTTCAGGGGGTTCGGAGCGAGCAGTACTTC
CDR3: CASSSLQGVRSEQYF
J: TRBJ2-7
V: TRBV6-5
D: TRBD1
size: .

DNA: TGTGCCAGCAGTACAGGGGCCAGCTCTGGAAACACCATATATTTT
CDR3: CASSTGASSGNTIYF
J: TRBJ1-3
V: TRBV7-6
D: TRBD1
size: .

DNA: TGTGCCAGCAGGGTCAGGGGGCTGTGGGACTATGGCTACACCTTC
CDR3: CASRVRGLWDYGYTF
J: TRBJ1-2
V: TRBV6-5
D: TRBD1
size: .

DNA: TGTGCCAGCAGCTCCGGGACAGAGTCCTACGAGCAGTACTTC
CDR3: CASSSGTESYEQYF
J: TRBJ2-7
V: TRBV5-5
D: TRBD1
size: .

DNA: TGTGCCAGCAGCTTAGGGGTGGGGGCAGATACGCAGTATTTT
CDR3: CASSLGVGADTQYF
J: TRBJ2-3
V: TRBV5-4
D: .
size: .

DNA: TGCGCCAGCAGCTTGTTCAAAGGAGTTTTAGGGCTAAACACCGGGGAGCTGTTTTTT
CDR3: CASSLFKGVLGLNTGELFF
J: TRBJ2-2
V: TRBV5-1
D: .
size: .

DNA: TGCGCCAGCAGTCAATTTGATAGCGGGGGCCTAAGGGAGACCCAGTACTTC
CDR3: CASSQFDSGGLRETQYF
J: TRBJ2-5
V: TRBV23-1
D: TRBD2
size: .

DNA: TGCAGCGTCCTAGGGGGATCCGGCACAGATACGCAGTATTTT
CDR3: CSVLGGSGTDTQYF
J: TRBJ2-3
V: TRBV29-1
D: .
size: .

DNA: TGTGCCAGCAGTAAAGAGACAGAGAGGGGTCAGCCCCAGCATTTT
CDR3: CASSKETERGQPQHF
J: TRBJ1-5
V: TRBV6-6
D: .
size: .